This T cell receptor (beta chain) was recovered during a study of T cell repertoires in cytomegalovirus infection. Turning to the study itself: Public TCR beta signatures provided an indication of both CMV infection and a matching HLA type.

TCRdb redid the calling of the reads with MiXCR, one entry per CDR3 protein. The table includes nearly 70,000 distinct CDR3 sequences, 20% to 25% detected once. The V and J ends lost 5 bases and 5 bases respectively, with 19 bases between them. The CDR3 is 16 residues long. Germline loops: CDR1 SGHTA, CDR2 FQGNSA. Study conclusions and caveats: Identification of carriers of CMV plus the relevant HLA was performed using cumulative public TCR beta family frequency. In two of eight donors, the top clonotype was HLA-C-restricted CMV-specific.

This clonotype was found many times. What it binds is not known. The sequencing input was PBMCs, sequenced either directly or after in vitro stimulation (not recorded which). The genes are TRBV7-2 and TRBJ2-1, with D possibly called TRBD1 or TRBD2 (5 bases each). The TCR sequence derives from a human donor in good health (CMV status not recorded). Some clones in this sample may be carry-over from other donors' samples. The DNA of the CDR3 is TGTGCCAGCAGCCCCCGTCGGGGCCGAAGAAACAATGAGCAGTTCTTC. This translates into CASSPRRGRRNNEQFF.